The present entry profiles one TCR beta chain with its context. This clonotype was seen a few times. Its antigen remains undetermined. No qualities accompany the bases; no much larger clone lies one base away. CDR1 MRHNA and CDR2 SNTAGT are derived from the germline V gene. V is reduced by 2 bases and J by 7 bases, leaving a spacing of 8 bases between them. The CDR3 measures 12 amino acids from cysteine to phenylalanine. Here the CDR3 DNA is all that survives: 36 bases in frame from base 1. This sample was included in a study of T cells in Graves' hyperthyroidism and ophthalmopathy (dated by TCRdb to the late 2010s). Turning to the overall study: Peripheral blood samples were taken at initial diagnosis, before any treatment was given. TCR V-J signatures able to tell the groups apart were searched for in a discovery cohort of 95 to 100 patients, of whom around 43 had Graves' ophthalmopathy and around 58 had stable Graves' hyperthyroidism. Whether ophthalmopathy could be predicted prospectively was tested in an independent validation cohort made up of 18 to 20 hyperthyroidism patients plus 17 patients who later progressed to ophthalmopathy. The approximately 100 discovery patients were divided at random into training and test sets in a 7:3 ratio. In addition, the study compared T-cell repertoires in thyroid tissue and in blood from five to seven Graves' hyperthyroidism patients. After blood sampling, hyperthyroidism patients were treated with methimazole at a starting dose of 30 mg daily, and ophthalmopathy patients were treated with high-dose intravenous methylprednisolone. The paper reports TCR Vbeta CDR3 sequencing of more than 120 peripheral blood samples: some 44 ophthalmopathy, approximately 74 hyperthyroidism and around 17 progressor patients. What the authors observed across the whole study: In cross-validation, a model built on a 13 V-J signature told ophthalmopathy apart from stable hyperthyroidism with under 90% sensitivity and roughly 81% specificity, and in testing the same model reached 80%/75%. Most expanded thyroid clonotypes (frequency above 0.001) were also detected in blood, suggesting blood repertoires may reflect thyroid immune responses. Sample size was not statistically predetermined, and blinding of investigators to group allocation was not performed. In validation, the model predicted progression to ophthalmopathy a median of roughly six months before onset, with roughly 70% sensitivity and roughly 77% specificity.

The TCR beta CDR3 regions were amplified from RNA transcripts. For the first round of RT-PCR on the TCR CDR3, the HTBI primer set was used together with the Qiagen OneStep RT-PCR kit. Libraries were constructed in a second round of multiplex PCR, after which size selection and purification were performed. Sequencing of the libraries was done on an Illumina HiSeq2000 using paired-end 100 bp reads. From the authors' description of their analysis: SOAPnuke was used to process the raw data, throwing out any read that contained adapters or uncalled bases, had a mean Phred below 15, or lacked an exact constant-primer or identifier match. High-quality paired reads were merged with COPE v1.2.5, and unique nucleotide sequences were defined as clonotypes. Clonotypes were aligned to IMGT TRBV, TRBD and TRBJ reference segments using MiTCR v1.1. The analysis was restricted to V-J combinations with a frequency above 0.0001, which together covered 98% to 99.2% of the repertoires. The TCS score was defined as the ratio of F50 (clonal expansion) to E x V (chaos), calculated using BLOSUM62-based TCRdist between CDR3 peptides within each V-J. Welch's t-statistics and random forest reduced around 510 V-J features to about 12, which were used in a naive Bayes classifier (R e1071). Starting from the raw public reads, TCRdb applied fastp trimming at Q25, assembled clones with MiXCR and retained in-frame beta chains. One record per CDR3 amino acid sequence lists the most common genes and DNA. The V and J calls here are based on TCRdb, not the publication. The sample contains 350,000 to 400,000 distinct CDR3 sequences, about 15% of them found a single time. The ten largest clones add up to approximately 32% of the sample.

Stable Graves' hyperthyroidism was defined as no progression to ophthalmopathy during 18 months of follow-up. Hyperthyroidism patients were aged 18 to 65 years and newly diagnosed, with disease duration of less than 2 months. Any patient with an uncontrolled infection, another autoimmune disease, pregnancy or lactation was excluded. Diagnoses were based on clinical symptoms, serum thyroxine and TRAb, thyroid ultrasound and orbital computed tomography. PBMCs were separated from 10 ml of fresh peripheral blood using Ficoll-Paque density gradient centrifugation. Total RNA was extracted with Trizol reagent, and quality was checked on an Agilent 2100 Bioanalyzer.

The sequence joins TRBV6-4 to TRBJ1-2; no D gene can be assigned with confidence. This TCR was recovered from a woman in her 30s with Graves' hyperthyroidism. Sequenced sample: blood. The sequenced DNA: TGTGCCAGCAGTGACCTGAGAGGTGGCTACACCTTC. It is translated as CASSDLRGGYTF.